This T cell receptor (beta chain) was profiled in a study of shared clonotypes between healthy human individuals. This clone has only a few counts. Its matching antigen is unknown. The CDR3 is made up of 15 amino acids. V dropped 0 bases and J dropped 0 bases, with 6 bases sitting between them. Germline CDR1 LGHNA, CDR2 YNFKEQ. General study findings and limits: Between a handful of donors, naive CD4 clonotypes were shared at a level of approximately 5%. In general, naive subsets displayed greater estimated richness than memory subsets did.

Investigators spread the genomic DNA of each subset evenly over several immunoSEQ plates. Profiling relied on immunoSEQ multiplex PCR, and the TCRdb table lists in-frame clones only, not all of them. This sample has under 2,000,000 clones; approximately 95% occur once, and the top ten carry around 1%. CD45RO-negative cells were positively selected for CCR7, leaving out terminally differentiated effector memory CD45RA+ cells. Nashville, Tennessee was home to all donors, each a Caucasian adult. The origin of this receptor is a young man in good health. V and J are TRBV4-2 and TRBJ1-5; D is unclear. Source material: naive CD8+ T cells sorted from blood. Written as DNA, the CDR3 is TGTGCCAGCAGCCAAGATTGGAATAGCAATCAGCCCCAGCATTTT. It yields the protein CASSQDWNSNQPQHF.